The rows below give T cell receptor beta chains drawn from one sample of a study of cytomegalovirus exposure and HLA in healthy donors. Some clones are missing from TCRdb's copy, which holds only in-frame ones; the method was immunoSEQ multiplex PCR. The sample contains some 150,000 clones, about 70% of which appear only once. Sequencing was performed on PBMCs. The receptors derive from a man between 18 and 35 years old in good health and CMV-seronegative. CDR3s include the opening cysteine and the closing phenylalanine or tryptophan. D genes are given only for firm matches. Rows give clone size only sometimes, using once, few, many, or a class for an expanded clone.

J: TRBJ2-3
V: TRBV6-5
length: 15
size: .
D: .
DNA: TGTGCCAGCAGTCCCCGTGGGTGGGCCACAGATACGCAGTATTTT
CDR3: CASSPRGWATDTQYF

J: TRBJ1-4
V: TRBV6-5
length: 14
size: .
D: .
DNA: TGTGCCAGCAGTTACAACGGGGGGCGAAAAAAACTGTTTTTT
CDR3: CASSYNGGRKKLFF

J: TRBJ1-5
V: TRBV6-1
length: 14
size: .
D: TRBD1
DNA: TGTGCCAGCAGTGAGACAGGGCCCCGACAGCCCCAGCATTTT
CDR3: CASSETGPRQPQHF

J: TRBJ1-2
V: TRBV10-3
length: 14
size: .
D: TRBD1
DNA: TGTGCCATCAGTGGGGGGACAGGGGCGGAGGGCTACACCTTC
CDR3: CAISGGTGAEGYTF

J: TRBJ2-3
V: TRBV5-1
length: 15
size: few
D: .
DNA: TGCGCCAGCAGCTTAACCATGGGGAGTACAGATACGCAGTATTTT
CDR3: CASSLTMGSTDTQYF

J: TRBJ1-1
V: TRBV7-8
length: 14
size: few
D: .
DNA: TGTGCCAGCAGCTTCCCTGGGGTTCGGGGTGAAGCTTTCTTT
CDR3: CASSFPGVRGEAFF

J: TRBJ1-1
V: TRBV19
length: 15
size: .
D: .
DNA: TGTGCCAGTACCTCTTGGGGGGATATGAACACTGAAGCTTTCTTT
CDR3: CASTSWGDMNTEAFF

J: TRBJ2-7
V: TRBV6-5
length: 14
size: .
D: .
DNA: TGTGCCAGCTCCGGGACATTCCCCTCCTACGAGCAGTACTTC
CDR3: CASSGTFPSYEQYF

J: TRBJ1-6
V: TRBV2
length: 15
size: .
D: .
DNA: TGTGCCAGCAGCGACCGGGGGACGGAGAATTCACCCCTCCACTTT
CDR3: CASSDRGTENSPLHF

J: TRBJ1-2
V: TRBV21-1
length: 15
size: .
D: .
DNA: TGTGCCAGCAGCAACGGGGACAGGGAGAACTATGGCTACACCTTC
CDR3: CASSNGDRENYGYTF

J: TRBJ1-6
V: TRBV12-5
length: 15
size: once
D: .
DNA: TGTGCTAGTGGTTTGGTAGGGGACATTTATTCATCCCTCCACTTT
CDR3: CASGLVGDIYSSLHF

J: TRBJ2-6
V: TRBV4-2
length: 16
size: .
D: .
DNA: TGTGCCAGCAGCCAAGATGGGGGCTCTGGGGCCAACGGCCTGACTTTC
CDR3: CASSQDGGSGANGLTF

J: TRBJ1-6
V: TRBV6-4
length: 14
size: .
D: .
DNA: TGTGCCAGCTCGCGCGAGGGAGGGAATTCACCCCTCCACTTT
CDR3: CASSREGGNSPLHF

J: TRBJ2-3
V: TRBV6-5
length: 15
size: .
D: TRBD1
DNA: TGTGCCAGCAGTGGGCGGACAGGGAGCACAGATACGCAGTATTTT
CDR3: CASSGRTGSTDTQYF

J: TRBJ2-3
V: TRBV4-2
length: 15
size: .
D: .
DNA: TGTGCCAGCACTCTTCTGACAGGTAGCACAGATACGCAGTATTTT
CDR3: CASTLLTGSTDTQYF

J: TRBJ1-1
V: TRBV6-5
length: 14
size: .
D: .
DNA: TGTGCCAGCAGTCCTGGGGGGGAGAACACTGAAGCTTTCTTT
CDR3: CASSPGGENTEAFF

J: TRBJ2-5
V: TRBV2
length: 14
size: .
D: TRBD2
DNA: TGTGCCAGCACAGGACTAGCCAGGCAAGAGACCCAGTACTTC
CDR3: CASTGLARQETQYF

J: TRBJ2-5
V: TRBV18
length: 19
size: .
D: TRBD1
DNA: TGTGCCAGCTCACCAAACGGTCCGGGACAGGGGTCCGGGTTAGAGACCCAGTACTTC
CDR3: CASSPNGPGQGSGLETQYF

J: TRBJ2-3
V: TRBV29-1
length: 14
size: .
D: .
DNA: TGCAGCGTTGATATTGGACAGTGGGCAGATACGCAGTATTTT
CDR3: CSVDIGQWADTQYF